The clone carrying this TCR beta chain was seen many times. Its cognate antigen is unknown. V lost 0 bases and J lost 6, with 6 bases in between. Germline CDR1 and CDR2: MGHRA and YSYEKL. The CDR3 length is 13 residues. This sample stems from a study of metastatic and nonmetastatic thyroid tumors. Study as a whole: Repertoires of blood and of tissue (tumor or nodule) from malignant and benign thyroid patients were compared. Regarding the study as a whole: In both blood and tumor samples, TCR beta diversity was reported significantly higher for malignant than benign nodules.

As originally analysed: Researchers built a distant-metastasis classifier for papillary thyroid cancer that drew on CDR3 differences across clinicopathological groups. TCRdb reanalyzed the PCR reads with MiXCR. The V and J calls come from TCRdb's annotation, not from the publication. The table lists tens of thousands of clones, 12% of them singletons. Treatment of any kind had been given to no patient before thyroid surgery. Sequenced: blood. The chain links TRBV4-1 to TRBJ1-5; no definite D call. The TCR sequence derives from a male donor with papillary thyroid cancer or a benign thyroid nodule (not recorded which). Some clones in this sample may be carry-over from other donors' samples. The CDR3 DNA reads TGCGCCAGCAGCCAAGATTTGGGTCAGCCCCAGCATTTT. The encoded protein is CASSQDLGQPQHF.